This T cell receptor (beta chain) was sequenced for a study of monozygotic twins with inflammatory bowel disease. TCRdb re-analyzed the 5' RACE reads; it lists each CDR3 protein once, without DNA. This sample contains about 300,000 distinct CDR3 sequences. This CDR3 contains 16 residues. Germline values: CDR1 KGHDR, CDR2 SFDVKD. The receptor was isolated from a human donor with ulcerative colitis or Crohn's disease, or a healthy co-twin of an affected twin (not recorded which). The J gene is TRBJ2-1, the V gene TRBV24-1; TCRdb's D call, TRBD1, is unchecked because there is no DNA. The specimen was blood. CDR3 loop: CATSDFAQGSYNEQFF.